The 16 T cell receptor beta chains listed next were all sequenced from one sample in a study of spatial heterogeneity in lung cancer. TCRdb ran MiXCR on the 5' RACE reads and lists one entry per CDR3 protein. The sample yields fewer than 5,500 distinct CDR3 sequences, approximately 3% seen once. The sample's time point: sample taken at primary tumor resection. Sample: normal lung tissue next to the tumor, taken at surgery. The origin of the receptors is a male donor with early-stage non-small cell lung cancer.

This clonotype was found many times. The chain employs TRBV7-2 and TRBJ2-3; D possibly corresponds to TRBD2 (5 bases). V lost 1 base and J 3 bases, leaving 14 bases between the germline ends. Germline lookup yields CDR1 SGHTA and CDR2 FQGNSA. The CDR3 is made up of 16 amino acids. The chain's CDR3 is CASSLEGRRGTDTQYF. CDR3 sequence (DNA): TGTGCCAGCAGCTTAGAGGGCCGACGGGGAACAGATACGCAGTATTTT. Drawing the rest from reference TRBV7-2 and TRBJ2-3, the complete variable domain is GAGVSQSPSNKVTEKGKDVELRCDPISGHTALYWYRQSLGQGLEFLIYFQGNSAPDKSGLPSDRFSAERTGGSVSTLTIQRTQQEDSAVYLCASSLEGRRGTDTQYFGPGTRLTVL.

Ten or more counts support this clonotype. The chain recombines TRBV6-2 or TRBV6-3 with TRBJ1-5, with a weak D call TRBD1 (6 bases). This CDR3 is 16 amino acids long. V dropped 6 bases and J dropped 2 bases, with 17 bases sitting between them. Germline CDR1 is MNHEY and CDR2 is SVGEGT. CDR3 region: CASSFPNRAGNQPQHF. CDR3 bases: TGTGCCAGCAGCTTCCCAAACAGGGCTGGCAATCAGCCCCAGCATTTT.

In its sample, this clonotype is medium-sized. CDR3 in DNA: TGCAGTGCTAGAGGGTGGACAGAAGAGACCCAGTACTTC. Amino acid sequence: CSARGWTEETQYF. The chain recombines TRBV20-1 with TRBJ2-5, with D perhaps TRBD1 (6 bases). The CDR3 has 13 residues. Germline loops: CDR1 DFQATT, CDR2 SNEGSKA (reference sequence). Trimming took 1 base from V and 3 from J, leaving 9 bases between them.

Many counts were recorded for this clonotype. The J gene is TRBJ1-2, the V gene TRBV20-1; TRBD1 agrees at 7 bases. CDR1 is DFQATT, CDR2 SNEGSKA, per germline (reference sequence). The CDR3 runs to 13 residues. J was trimmed by 4 bases and V by 6 bases; bases with no gene match: 8. This CDR3 reads CSADKDRTYGYTF. The CDR3 coding sequence is TGCAGTGCGGATAAGGACAGGACCTATGGCTACACCTTC.

Judged by abundance, this clonotype is medium-sized. J is TRBJ1-5 and V is TRBV6-5; no definite D call. The germline gives CDR1 MNHEY, CDR2 SVGAGI. The V end was cut by 7 bases, the J end by 0 bases, with 10 bases between. The CDR3 extends over 14 amino acids. The CDR3 DNA follows: TGTGCCAGCAAACTGGACGGTAGCAATCAGCCCCAGCATTTT. Amino acids: CASKLDGSNQPQHF.

This chain connects TRBV20-1 to TRBJ2-6, with 7 bases fitting TRBD2. The J segment lost 3 bases and the V segment lost 0 bases, leaving 5 bases of the junction unmatched. The CDR3 length is 16 residues. Per germline, CDR1 DFQATT and CDR2 SNEGSKA (reference sequence). The CDR3 region is CSAREAGSGGANVLTF. The CDR3 nucleotides read TGCAGTGCTAGAGAAGCGGGGTCTGGTGGGGCCAACGTCCTGACTTTC.

This clonotype was detected many times. The junction departs from germline at one end; a sequencing error may be responsible. The chain combines TRBV7-2 with TRBJ2-2; possible D gene TRBD2, 5 bases. CDR3 length: 15 residues. Germline V CDR1 and CDR2: SGHTA, FQGNSA. CDR3 nucleotides: TGTGCCAGCAGCAGGACCCACGCGAACACCGGGGATCTGTTTTTT. As protein: CASSRTHANTGDLFF.

This clonotype is medium-sized in the sample. The V gene is TRBV12-3 or TRBV12-4, the J gene TRBJ1-2; D remains unclear. Trimming pared 6 bases from V and 7 bases from J, leaving 15 bases between. The CDR3 consists of 13 residues. CDR3 region: CASRLPTGFGYTF. CDR3 nucleotides: TGTGCCAGCAGGCTCCCGACGGGGTTTGGCTACACCTTC.

At least ten counts were recorded for this clonotype. The chain joins TRBV6-1 to TRBJ1-5; D not resolved. Looked up from germline, CDR1 is MNHNS and CDR2 is SASEGT. The CDR3 is 14 residues long. V dropped 1 base and J dropped 3 bases, with 7 bases sitting between them. CDR3 loop: CASSEGQANQPQHF. The DNA of the CDR3 is TGTGCCAGCAGTGAAGGACAAGCCAATCAGCCCCAGCATTTT.

This clonotype was seen a handful of times. A much larger clonotype is one base distant, so this may be a read error. The chain is built from TRBV28 and TRBJ1-2; D may be TRBD1 (5 bases). The V gene's germline CDR1 is MDHEN and CDR2 SYDVKM. The CDR3 covers 15 residues. DNA of the CDR3: TGTGCCAGCAGTCCCCCGGGGCCGAGCGGCTATGGCTACAACTTC. It yields the protein CASSPPGPSGYGYNF.

This clonotype turned up a few times. A read error may explain this, as a much larger clone is one base away. The J gene is TRBJ1-2, the V gene TRBV7-8, with 7 bases that match TRBD1. The CDR3 length is 14 residues. CDR1 and CDR2 (germline): SGHVS, FQNEAQ. The CDR3, as DNA: TGTGCCAGCAGCCCCACGGGACAGTCCTATGGCTACAACTTC. It yields the protein CASSPTGQSYGYNF.

This clonotype was seen repeatedly, ten times or more. V usage is TRBV27 and J usage is TRBJ2-5; TRBD2 might be the D (5 bases). The CDR3 sequence is 16 residues long. Per germline, CDR1 MNHEY and CDR2 SMNVEV (reference sequence). The V end was cut by 3 bases, the J end by 4 bases, with 18 bases between. The CDR3 loop reads CASSFLDPLGRETQYF. The CDR3 nucleotides are TGTGCCAGCAGTTTTTTGGACCCCCTGGGGAGAGAGACCCAGTACTTC.

By frequency in the sample, this clonotype is large (0.1 to 1%). This sequence joins TRBV20-1 and TRBJ2-7, with a tentative D call TRBD2 (5 bases). Between the trimmed V and J ends, which lost 4 bases and 1 base, there was a span of 23 bases. CDR1 is DFQATT and CDR2 is SNEGSKA in the germline V gene (reference sequence). This CDR3 has 17 residues. The CDR3 DNA sequence: TGCAGTGCTATGCCAATGGACTTAGCAGGTTTTTCCTACGAGCAGTACGTC. Encoded protein: CSAMPMDLAGFSYEQYV.

This clonotype is termed medium-sized. The V call is TRBV5-1, the J call TRBJ1-1; D not certain. Germline V gives CDR1 SGHRS, CDR2 YFSETQ. Trimming took 0 bases from V and 0 from J, leaving 12 bases between them. This CDR3 spans 16 amino acids. This CDR3 is CASSLEPLVLNTEAFF. CDR3 sequence (DNA): TGCGCCAGCAGCTTGGAGCCTCTGGTTTTGAACACTGAAGCTTTCTTT.

This clonotype was seen many times. The chain carries TRBV29-1 and TRBJ2-2; D gene uncertain. Germline loops: CDR1 SQVTM, CDR2 ANQGSEA. The CDR3 runs to 14 residues. Trimming stripped 5 bases from V and 3 bases from J, with 13 bases between. In DNA, the CDR3 is TGCAGCGTTAGTTCTAACAGCTACACCGGGGAGCTGTTTTTT. It specifies CSVSSNSYTGELFF.

This clonotype was detected ten times or more. The chain recombines TRBV7-8 with TRBJ1-1, with 8 bases identical to TRBD1. Germline V gene lookup returns CDR1 SGHVS and CDR2 FQNEAQ. The V segment lost 0 bases and the J segment 1 base; nucleotides outside the gene matches: 4. There are 16 residues in the CDR3. CDR3 amino acids: CASSLAAGGRNTEAFF. The CDR3 DNA follows: TGTGCCAGCAGCTTAGCGGCAGGGGGCAGGAACACTGAAGCTTTCTTT.